This is a list of T cell receptor beta chains from one sample in a study of response to subunit inactivated influenza vaccine. From the RT-PCR reads, TCRdb called clonotypes with MiXCR, one entry per CDR3 protein. This table has approximately 530,000 distinct CDR3 sequences, 6.5% to 8% appearing once. This sample comprised PBMCs from blood, obtained less than 30 months after vaccination. The receptors come from a man between 50 and 75 years old who received an inactivated influenza vaccine. CDR3s leave out the opening cysteine and the closing phenylalanine or tryptophan. Clone size is given for some rows only: seen once, a few or many times, or a class if the clone is expanded.

j_call | clone_size | v_call | cdr3_aa
TRBJ1-3 | - | TRBV6-5 | ASSYGFGLSGNTIY
TRBJ2-2 | - | TRBV29-1 | SVARHSNTGELF
TRBJ2-3 | - | TRBV5-4 | GSSIETGVDTQY
TRBJ2-3 | many | TRBV7-2 | ASSYYTDTQY
TRBJ2-5 | few | TRBV19 | ASSARASETQY
TRBJ2-7 | - | TRBV6-1 | ASSEGSVEQGLLAYEQY
TRBJ1-3 | many | TRBV7-2 | ASSLMSSSSGNTIY
TRBJ2-1 | - | TRBV28 | ASSLIEMGEQF
TRBJ2-1 | many | TRBV10-3 | AISEPTGQGGDEQF
TRBJ1-1 | - | TRBV5-1 | ASSSQGSGNTEAF
TRBJ2-3 | once | TRBV20-1 | SANSRETSGTTDTQY
TRBJ2-2 | few | TRBV11-2 | ASRFRGRDTGELF
TRBJ2-4 | many | TRBV5-1 | ASSGDSPQAKNIQY
TRBJ1-1 | few | TRBV4-3 | ASSPLISGNTEAF
TRBJ2-3 | few | TRBV4-1 | ASSVRQGDTQY
TRBJ2-1 | many | TRBV7-8 | ASSLERGFYNEQF
TRBJ2-7 | few | TRBV4-3 | ASSRDRGRYEQY
TRBJ1-4 | few | TRBV10-3 | ATRTPERGSEKLF
TRBJ1-2 | few | TRBV5-1 | ASRKDGTPVYGYT
TRBJ2-1 | few | TRBV19 | ASSIVLAGGYEQF
TRBJ2-2 | many | TRBV7-2 | ASSLSDPGYIRELF
TRBJ2-1 | few | TRBV20-1 | SARDWGLAVEQF
TRBJ2-2 | many | TRBV20-1 | SAKASGMNTGELF
TRBJ2-5 | few | TRBV10-3 | AISETTSGQETQY
TRBJ2-7 | few | TRBV27 | ASSPRTSGRLYEQY
TRBJ2-7 | few | TRBV25-1 | ASSESTFAYEQY
TRBJ1-6 | - | TRBV20-1 | SASSNSPLH